The clone carrying this TCR beta chain was detected only a few times. The sample originates from a study of T cells in Graves' hyperthyroidism and ophthalmopathy. From RNA transcripts, TCR beta CDR3 regions were amplified. Researchers ran a first-round RT-PCR on the TCR CDR3 using the HTBI primer set. TCRdb re-called the multiplex PCR reads with MiXCR, one entry per CDR3 protein. The sample has around 400,000 distinct CDR3 sequences, 20% to 25% seen once; the top ten hold more than 60%. The CDR3 length is 13 residues. Germline-derived CDR1 and CDR2 are SGHTA and FQGTGA. V lost 5 bases and J 3 bases, leaving 11 bases between the germline ends.

The sample consisted of blood. The gene calls are TRBV7-3 and TRBJ2-7, with D unresolved. The TCR was taken from a man in his fifties or sixties with Graves' hyperthyroidism. The CDR3 bases are TGTGCCAGCAGCCTCGGGCCGCGCTACGAGCAGTACTTC. Encoded protein: CASSLGPRYEQYF.